This T cell receptor beta chain was retrieved from a study of T cell repertoires in cytomegalovirus infection. Study at large: The authors relied on CMV epitopes, both recently identified HLA-C-restricted and well-studied HLA-B-restricted. Whole-study results and caveats: Dominating the ex vivo response were TCR beta clonotypes that were CMV-specific and HLA-C-restricted. Based on cumulative public TCR beta family frequency, carriers of CMV plus the relevant HLA were identified.

V was cut by 5 bases and J by 3 bases, with 11 bases left in between. The CDR3 sequence is 13 residues long. Germline V gene sequence: CDR1 MNHEY, CDR2 SVGAGI. On this clonotype itself: Its cognate antigen is unknown.

TCRdb re-called the reads with MiXCR, one entry per CDR3 protein. The profile covers approximately 100,000 distinct CDR3 sequences, with under 45% appearing a single time and roughly 70% taken by the ten largest. The receptor's source is a human donor in good health (CMV status not recorded). Some clones in this sample may be carry-over from other donors' samples. Source: CD8+ T cells from cultured PBMCs, taken from culture after CMV antigen stimulation. The chain links TRBV6-5 to TRBJ2-7; D remains ambiguous. The CDR3 sequence is CASSAERVYEQYF. Written as DNA, the CDR3 is TGTGCCAGCAGTGCCGAAAGGGTCTACGAGCAGTACTTC.